The clone carrying this T cell receptor (beta chain) was seen more than once but under ten times. Its target is unknown. An absence of ophthalmopathy progression within 18 months meant stable Graves' hyperthyroidism. The record originates from a study of T cells in Graves' hyperthyroidism and ophthalmopathy. Study results and limitations: Blood also carried most thyroid clonotypes expanded above 0.001.

Germline CDR1 and CDR2: LGHNA and YNFKEQ. The CDR3 totals 17 residues. J gave up 2 bases and V 4 bases, and 11 bases lay outside the gene matches. The investigators amplified TCR beta CDR3 regions from RNA transcripts. A first-round RT-PCR of the TCR CDR3 used the HTBI primer set. TCRdb re-derived calls from the multiplex PCR reads in MiXCR, one entry per CDR3 protein. The table has roughly 290,000 distinct CDR3 sequences, roughly an eighth seen once. The TCR comes from a woman in her 40s with Graves' hyperthyroidism. The chain is built from TRBV4-2 and TRBJ2-3, with 8 bases that match TRBD2. The sample consisted of blood. The CDR3 reads CASSLQDQGLVTDTQYF. CDR3 bases: TGTGCCAGCAGCCTCCAAGATCAGGGACTAGTCACAGATACGCAGTATTTT.